The 20 T cell receptor beta chains below were found in one sample sequenced in a study of CD8 T cells in ankylosing spondylitis. TCRdb reanalysed the 5' RACE reads using MiXCR and keeps one entry per CDR3 protein. The profile shows 150,000 to 200,000 distinct CDR3 sequences, around a sixth of them singletons. Sequencing used blood, either unsorted or a sorted T cell fraction (not recorded which). These receptors came from a male donor under 30 with ankylosing spondylitis or in good health (not recorded which).

This clonotype has a count of ten or more. This chain uses TRBV3-1 with TRBJ2-1; 8 bases fit TRBD2. The CDR3 is 19 residues long. Germline assignment: CDR1 LGHDT and CDR2 YNNKEL (reference sequence). Trimming took 4 bases from V and 7 from J; bases not matched to a gene: 21. The chain's CDR3 is CASSPSPSAGRGRRNEQFF. CDR3 bases: TGTGCCAGCAGCCCTTCCCCATCGGCGGGCCGCGGGAGGAGGAATGAGCAGTTCTTC.

This clonotype appeared many times. This chain uses TRBV7-9 with TRBJ1-4; 8 bases are shared with TRBD1. The germline V gene encodes CDR1 SEHNR and CDR2 FQNEAQ (reference sequence). Losses at the gene ends were 3 bases for V and 11 bases for J; bases not matched to a gene: 11. The CDR3 consists of 15 residues. CDR3 in amino acids: CASSFEQGDMKKLFF. DNA of the CDR3: TGTGCCAGCAGCTTTGAACAGGGGGATATGAAGAAACTGTTTTTT.

This clonotype was seen ten or more times. The gene calls are TRBV7-8 and TRBJ1-5, with D tentatively TRBD1 (5 bases). Trimming left V 5 bases short and J 0 bases short, with 17 bases between. Per germline, CDR1 SGHVS and CDR2 FQNEAQ. This CDR3 is 17 amino acids long. As DNA, the CDR3 is TGTGCCAGCAGCCCGCCGGGGGTAGTTAATAGCAATCAGCCCCAGCATTTT. It translates to CASSPPGVVNSNQPQHF.

In its sample, this clonotype was seen many times. The V gene is TRBV5-1, the J gene TRBJ2-3, with 10 bases aligning to TRBD1. The V and J ends lost 7 bases and 3 bases, in that order; junction bases with no gene match: 2. Germline assignment: CDR1 SGHRS and CDR2 YFSETQ. The CDR3 loop spans 13 amino acids. In nucleotides, the CDR3 is TGCGCCAGCGGACAGGGGGTTACAGATACGCAGTATTTT. Translated: CASGQGVTDTQYF.

This clonotype was observed at least ten times. CDR3 protein: CASRKWETGGGPWYGYTF. The CDR3 DNA sequence: TGTGCCAGCAGAAAATGGGAGACAGGGGGGGGCCCTTGGTATGGCTACACCTTC. This chain connects TRBV27 to TRBJ1-2; TRBD1 matches 9 bases. Germline V lookup: CDR1 MNHEY, CDR2 SMNVEV (reference sequence). V gave up 6 bases and J gave up 5 bases; unmatched junction bases: 19. The CDR3 runs to 18 residues.

The chain couples TRBV18 to TRBJ2-7; D is ambiguous. The CDR3 extends over 11 amino acids. Germline V gene lookup returns CDR1 KGHSH and CDR2 LQKENI. V lost 4 bases to trimming and J lost 4 bases, with 5 bases between them. CDR3 amino acids: CASSRGYEQYV. CDR3 nucleotides: TGTGCCAGCTCACGGGGTTACGAGCAGTACGTC.

This clonotype was seen repeatedly, ten times or more. This chain uses TRBV6-5 with TRBJ1-1; D not resolved. Germline CDR1 and CDR2: MNHEY and SVGAGI. CDR3 length equals 13 residues. Between the trimmed V and J ends, which lost 0 bases and 11 bases, there was a span of 13 bases. The chain's CDR3 is CASSYSSRAVAFF. CDR3 nucleotides: TGTGCCAGCAGTTACTCGAGTAGGGCTGTGGCTTTCTTT.

This clonotype was counted ten times or more. The V call is TRBV18, the J call TRBJ1-4, with D perhaps TRBD1 (5 bases). Germline CDR1 is KGHSH and CDR2 is LQKENI. This CDR3 is 20 amino acids long. V was pared by 6 bases and J by 0 bases, with 26 bases between. The CDR3 loop is CASSQMGRREPLPTNEKLFF. The CDR3, as DNA: TGTGCCAGCTCCCAAATGGGACGAAGAGAGCCACTTCCAACTAATGAAAAACTGTTTTTT.

This clonotype was observed at least ten times. The J gene is TRBJ1-5, the V gene TRBV4-1, with TRBD1 identical over 11 bases. The CDR3 runs to 19 residues. The junction had 10 bases not matched to a gene; V was cut back by 3 bases and J by 0 bases. Germline V CDR1 and CDR2: MGHRA, YSYEKL. CDR3 DNA sequence: TGCGCCAGCAGCCACCCCAGGGGACAGGGGGGGATTAGCAATCAGCCCCAGCATTTT. It codes for CASSHPRGQGGISNQPQHF.

This clonotype was counted a few times. This chain links TRBV7-9 with TRBJ2-5; no reliable D call. The CDR3 extends over 14 amino acids. In germline, CDR1 is SEHNR, CDR2 FQNEAQ (reference sequence). Trimming pared 1 base from V and 4 bases from J, leaving 10 bases between. CDR3 coding DNA: TGTGCCAGCAGCTTAGGTCGGTCTAGAGAGACCCAGTACTTC. Encoded protein: CASSLGRSRETQYF. Using reference TRBV7-9 and TRBJ2-5 for the parts outside the CDR3, the full variable domain is DTGVSQNPRHKITKRGQNVTFRCDPISEHNRLYWYRQTLGQGPEFLTYFQNEAQLEKSRLLSDRFSAERPKGSFSTLEIQRTEQGDSAMYLCASSLGRSRETQYFGPGTRLLVL.

This chain uses TRBV7-3 with TRBJ2-1, with D unresolved. CDR3 length equals 14 residues. V lost 5 bases to trimming and J lost 8 bases, with 16 bases between them. Germline values: CDR1 SGHTA, CDR2 FQGTGA. The CDR3 nucleotides are TGTGCCAGCAGCCTACCACTCGCTCCCGATGAGCAGTTCTTC. It codes for CASSLPLAPDEQFF.

This clonotype came up a few times. V is TRBV29-1 and J is TRBJ2-7; the match to TRBD2 covers 11 bases. The V gene end was trimmed by 6 bases and the J gene end by 5 bases; junction bases not matched to a gene: 9. Germline V gene sequence: CDR1 SQVTM, CDR2 ANQGSEA. The CDR3 is 14 residues long. CDR3 residues: CSVRLAGGPHEQYV. CDR3 bases: TGCAGCGTCCGATTAGCGGGAGGGCCTCACGAGCAGTACGTC.

This clonotype was counted ten times or more. The V call is TRBV3-1, the J call TRBJ2-3, with D hard to call. The CDR3 sequence is 13 residues long. Germline assignment: CDR1 LGHDT and CDR2 YNNKEL (reference sequence). V shed 4 bases and J shed 1 base, with 6 bases lying between them. As DNA, the CDR3 is TGTGCCAGCAGCCCAACCCGCACAGATACGCAGTATTTT. Its protein product is CASSPTRTDTQYF.

At least ten counts were recorded for this clonotype. V and J are TRBV20-1 and TRBJ2-3; 7 nucleotides align to TRBD2. Trimming took 6 bases from V and 2 from J; bases not matched to a gene: 8. The germline gives CDR1 DFQATT, CDR2 SNEGSKA (reference sequence). This CDR3 region has 14 residues. CDR3 protein: CSARVLADTDTQYF. CDR3 DNA sequence: TGCAGTGCACGGGTCCTAGCGGACACAGATACGCAGTATTTT.

This clonotype was observed at least ten times. This chain connects TRBV7-2 to TRBJ2-3; a possible D gene is TRBD1 (7 bases). Germline-derived CDR1 and CDR2 are SGHTA and FQGNSA. V was shortened by 1 base and J by 5 bases, with 16 bases between the two germline ends. There are 16 residues in the CDR3. CDR3 sequence reads: CASSLEFRQGGDTQYF. CDR3 in DNA: TGTGCCAGCAGCTTAGAGTTCCGTCAGGGGGGAGATACGCAGTATTTT.

This clonotype has a count of ten or more. CDR3 sequence: CSAQGQDTDTQYF. The DNA of the CDR3 is TGCAGTGCTCAAGGACAGGACACAGATACGCAGTATTTT. The chain employs TRBV20-1 and TRBJ2-3; 7 bases agree with TRBD1. With 5 bases clipped from V and 2 bases from J, the junction kept 4 bases outside the gene matches. Germline V gives CDR1 DFQATT, CDR2 SNEGSKA (reference sequence). The CDR3 sequence is 13 residues long.

This clonotype was found many times. This chain uses TRBV20-1 with TRBJ2-3; D ambiguous. Germline-derived CDR1 and CDR2 are DFQATT and SNEGSKA (reference sequence). V was clipped by 3 bases and J by 6 bases, with 13 bases between them. The CDR3 length is 13 residues. The CDR3 spells CSASRQYGDTQYF. The CDR3 DNA follows: TGCAGTGCTAGCCGCCAGTACGGCGATACGCAGTATTTT.

At least ten counts were recorded for this clonotype. The chain is built from TRBV5-6 and TRBJ1-1; the D is unclear. This CDR3 is 15 amino acids long. Trimming left V 0 bases short and J 2 bases short, with 11 bases between. CDR1 and CDR2 (germline): SGHDT, YYEEEE. The CDR3 spells CASSLASNGNTEAFF. CDR3 coding DNA: TGTGCCAGCAGCTTGGCTTCGAACGGTAACACTGAAGCTTTCTTT.

This clonotype was seen ten or more times. J is TRBJ2-1 and V is TRBV4-3, with D hard to call. Trimming stripped 1 base from V and 7 bases from J, with 8 bases between. CDR3 length: 13 amino acids. Germline CDR1 is LGHNA and CDR2 is YSLEER. CDR3 nucleotides: TGCGCCAGCAGCCAAGGAACGGCTAATGAGCAGTTCTTC. Residues: CASSQGTANEQFF.

This clonotype has at least ten counts. The J gene is TRBJ1-1, the V gene TRBV7-6, with D maybe TRBD1 (6 bases). Between the trimmed V and J ends, which lost 1 base and 7 bases, there was a span of 13 bases. Germline-derived CDR1 and CDR2 are SGHVS and FNYEAQ. This CDR3 contains 14 residues. This CDR3 reads CASSLGGGLNEAFF. The CDR3, as DNA: TGTGCCAGCAGCTTAGGAGGGGGGCTGAATGAAGCTTTCTTT.